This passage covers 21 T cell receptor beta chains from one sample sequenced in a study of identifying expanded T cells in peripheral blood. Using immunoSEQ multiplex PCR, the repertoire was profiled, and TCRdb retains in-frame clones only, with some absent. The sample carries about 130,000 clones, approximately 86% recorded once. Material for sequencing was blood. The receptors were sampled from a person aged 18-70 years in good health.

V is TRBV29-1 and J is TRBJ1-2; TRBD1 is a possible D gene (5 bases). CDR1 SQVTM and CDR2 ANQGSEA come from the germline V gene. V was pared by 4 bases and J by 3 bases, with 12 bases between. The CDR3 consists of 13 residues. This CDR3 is CSVGNTGHYGYTF. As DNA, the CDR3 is TGCAGCGTTGGTAATACGGGGCACTATGGCTACACCTTC.

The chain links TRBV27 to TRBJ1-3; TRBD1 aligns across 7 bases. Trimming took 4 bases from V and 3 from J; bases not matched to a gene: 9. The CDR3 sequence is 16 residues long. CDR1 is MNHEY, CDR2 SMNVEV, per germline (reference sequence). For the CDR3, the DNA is TGTGCCAGCAGTTCCTTCGACAGGGACTTTGGAAACACCATATATTTT. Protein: CASSSFDRDFGNTIYF.

In DNA form, the CDR3 reads TGTGCCAGCAGCCCTGTGGCAGCCTACGAGCAGTACTTC. It codes for CASSPVAAYEQYF. This chain uses TRBV11-2 with TRBJ2-7; D call uncertain. Germline CDR1 is SGHAT and CDR2 is FQNNGV. CDR3 length: 13 amino acids. With 5 bases removed from V and 2 bases from J, the gap between germline ends came to 10 bases.

In DNA form, the CDR3 reads TGTGCCAGCAGTGAGCAGGGGGCCCCTGGGGCCAACGTCCTGACTTTC. Its protein product is CASSEQGAPGANVLTF. This chain links TRBV6-4 with TRBJ2-6; 8 bases agree with TRBD1. Germline assignment: CDR1 MRHNA and CDR2 SNTAGT. The trim removed 3 bases at V and 2 bases at J, leaving 3 bases unmatched. This CDR3 has 16 residues.

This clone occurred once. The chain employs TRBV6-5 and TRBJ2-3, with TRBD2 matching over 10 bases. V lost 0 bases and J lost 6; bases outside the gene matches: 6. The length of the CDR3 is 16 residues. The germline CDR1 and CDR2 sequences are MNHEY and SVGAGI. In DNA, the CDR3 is TGTGCCAGCAGTTACTCACGAGCGGGGGGGCCGGATACGCAGTATTTT. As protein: CASSYSRAGGPDTQYF.

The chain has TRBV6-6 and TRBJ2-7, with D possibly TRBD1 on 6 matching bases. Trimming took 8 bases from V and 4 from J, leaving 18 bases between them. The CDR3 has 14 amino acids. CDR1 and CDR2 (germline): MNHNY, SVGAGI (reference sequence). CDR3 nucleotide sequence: TGTGCCAGCCCTCTCCCACAGGGCCAGTACGAGCAGTACTTC. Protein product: CASPLPQGQYEQYF.

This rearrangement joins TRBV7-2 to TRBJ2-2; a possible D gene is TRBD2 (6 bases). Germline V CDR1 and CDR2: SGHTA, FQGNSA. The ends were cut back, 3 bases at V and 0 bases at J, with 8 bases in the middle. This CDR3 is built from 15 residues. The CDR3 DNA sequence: TGTGCCAGCAGCTTGGGACTGACGAACACCGGGGAGCTGTTTTTT. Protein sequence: CASSLGLTNTGELFF.

The CDR3 nucleotides are TGTGCCAGCAGTTTAAAGGGCTACAGCTATGGCTACACCTTC. It translates to CASSLKGYSYGYTF. The chain joins TRBV27 to TRBJ1-2; D call uncertain. The CDR3 is 14 amino acids. V shed 2 bases and J shed 4 bases, with 11 bases lying between them. Germline values: CDR1 MNHEY, CDR2 SMNVEV (reference sequence).

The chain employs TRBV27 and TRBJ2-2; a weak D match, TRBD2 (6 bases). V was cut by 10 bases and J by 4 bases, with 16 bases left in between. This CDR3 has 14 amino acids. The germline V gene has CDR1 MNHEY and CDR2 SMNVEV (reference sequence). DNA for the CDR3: TGTGCCACCCCTGGGGAGGCGGGCACCGGGGAGCTGTTTTTT. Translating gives CATPGEAGTGELFF.

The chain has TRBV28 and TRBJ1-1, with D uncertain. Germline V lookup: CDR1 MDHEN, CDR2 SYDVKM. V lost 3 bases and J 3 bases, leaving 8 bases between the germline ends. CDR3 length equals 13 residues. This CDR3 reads CASSFNMDTEAFF. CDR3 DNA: TGTGCCAGCAGTTTCAATATGGACACTGAAGCTTTCTTT.

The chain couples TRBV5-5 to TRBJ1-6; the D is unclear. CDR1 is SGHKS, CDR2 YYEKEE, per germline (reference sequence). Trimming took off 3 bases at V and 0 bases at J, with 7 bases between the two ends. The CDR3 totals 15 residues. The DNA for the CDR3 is TGTGCCAGCAGCTGGGCGACCTCCTATAATTCACCCCTCCACTTT. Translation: CASSWATSYNSPLHF. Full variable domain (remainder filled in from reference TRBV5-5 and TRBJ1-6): DAGVTQSPTHLIKTRGQQVTLRCSPISGHKSVSWYQQVLGQGPQFIFQYYEKEERGRGNFPDRFSARQFPNYSSELNVNALLLGDSALYLCASSWATSYNSPLHFGNGTRLTVT.

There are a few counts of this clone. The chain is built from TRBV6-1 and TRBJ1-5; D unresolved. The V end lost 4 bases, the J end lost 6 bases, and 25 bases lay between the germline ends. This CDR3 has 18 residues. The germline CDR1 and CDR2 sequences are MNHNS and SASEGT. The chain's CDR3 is CASSGVAVTYNSRQPQHF. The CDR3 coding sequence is TGTGCCAGCAGTGGGGTCGCGGTAACCTATAATAGTCGTCAGCCCCAGCATTTT.

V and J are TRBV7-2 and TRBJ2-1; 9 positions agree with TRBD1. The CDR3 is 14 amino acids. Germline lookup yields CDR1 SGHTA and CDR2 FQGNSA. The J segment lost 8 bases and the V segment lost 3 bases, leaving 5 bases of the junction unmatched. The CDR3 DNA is TGTGCCAGCAGCTTTGGGACAGGGAACTATGAGCAGTTCTTC. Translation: CASSFGTGNYEQFF.

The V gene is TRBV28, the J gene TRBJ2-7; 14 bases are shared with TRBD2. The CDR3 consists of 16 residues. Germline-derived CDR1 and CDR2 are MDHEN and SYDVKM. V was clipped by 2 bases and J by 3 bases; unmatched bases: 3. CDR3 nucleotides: TGTGCCAGCAGTTTAGCGGGACTAGCGGGAGACTACGAGCAGTACTTC. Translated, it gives CASSLAGLAGDYEQYF.

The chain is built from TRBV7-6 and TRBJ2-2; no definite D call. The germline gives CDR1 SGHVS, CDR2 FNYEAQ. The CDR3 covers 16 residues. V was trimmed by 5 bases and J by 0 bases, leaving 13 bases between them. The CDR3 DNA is TGTGCCAGCAGCCGGACCGCCCCGCCGAACACCGGGGAGCTGTTTTTT. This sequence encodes CASSRTAPPNTGELFF.

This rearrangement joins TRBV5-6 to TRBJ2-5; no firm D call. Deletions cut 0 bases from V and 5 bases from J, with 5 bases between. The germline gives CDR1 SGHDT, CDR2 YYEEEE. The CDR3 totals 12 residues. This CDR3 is CASSLVSETQYF. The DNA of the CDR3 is TGTGCCAGCAGCTTGGTCAGTGAGACCCAGTACTTC. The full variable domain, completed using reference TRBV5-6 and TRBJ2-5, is DAGVTQSPTHLIKTRGQQVTLRCSPKSGHDTVSWYQQALGQGPQFIFQYYEEEERQRGNFPDRFSGHQFPNYSSELNVNALLLGDSALYLCASSLVSETQYFGPGTRLLVL.

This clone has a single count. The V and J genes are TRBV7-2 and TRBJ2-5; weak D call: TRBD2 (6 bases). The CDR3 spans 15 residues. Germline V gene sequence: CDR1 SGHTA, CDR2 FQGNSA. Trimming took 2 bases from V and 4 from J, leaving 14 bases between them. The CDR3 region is CASSLTWRGLETQYF. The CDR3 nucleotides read TGTGCCAGCAGCTTAACATGGCGGGGCTTAGAGACCCAGTACTTC. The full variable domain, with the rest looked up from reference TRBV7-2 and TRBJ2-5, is GAGVSQSPSNKVTEKGKDVELRCDPISGHTALYWYRQSLGQGLEFLIYFQGNSAPDKSGLPSDRFSAERTGGSVSTLTIQRTQQEDSAVYLCASSLTWRGLETQYFGPGTRLLVL.

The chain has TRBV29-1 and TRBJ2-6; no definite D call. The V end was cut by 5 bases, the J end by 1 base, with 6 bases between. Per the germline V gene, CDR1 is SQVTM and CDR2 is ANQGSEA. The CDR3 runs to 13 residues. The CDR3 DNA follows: TGCAGCGTTTTATCATCTGGGGCCAACGTCCTGACTTTC. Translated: CSVLSSGANVLTF. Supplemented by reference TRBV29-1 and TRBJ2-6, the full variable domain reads SAVISQKPSRDICQRGTSLTIQCQVDSQVTMMFWYRQQPGQSLTLIATANQGSEATYESGFVIDKFPISRPNLTFSTLTVSNMSPEDSSIYLCSVLSSGANVLTFGAGSRLTVL.

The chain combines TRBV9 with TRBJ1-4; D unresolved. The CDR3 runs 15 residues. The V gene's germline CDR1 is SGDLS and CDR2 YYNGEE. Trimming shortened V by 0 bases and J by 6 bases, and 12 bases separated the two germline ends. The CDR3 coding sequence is TGTGCCAGCAGCGTAGGCGGCAGACCATATGAAAAACTGTTTTTT. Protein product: CASSVGGRPYEKLFF.

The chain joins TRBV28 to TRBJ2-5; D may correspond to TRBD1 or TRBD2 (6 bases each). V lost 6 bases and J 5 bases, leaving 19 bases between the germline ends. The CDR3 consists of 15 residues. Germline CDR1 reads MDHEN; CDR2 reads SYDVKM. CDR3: CASSRGRGPLETQYF. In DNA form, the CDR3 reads TGTGCCAGCAGCAGGGGCCGGGGGCCCCTGGAGACCCAGTACTTC.

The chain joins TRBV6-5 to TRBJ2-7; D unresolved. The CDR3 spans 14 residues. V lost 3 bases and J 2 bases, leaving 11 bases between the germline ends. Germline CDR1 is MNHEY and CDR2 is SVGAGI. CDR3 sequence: CASSYLGFTYEQYF. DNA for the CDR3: TGTGCCAGCAGTTATCTAGGCTTTACCTACGAGCAGTACTTC.